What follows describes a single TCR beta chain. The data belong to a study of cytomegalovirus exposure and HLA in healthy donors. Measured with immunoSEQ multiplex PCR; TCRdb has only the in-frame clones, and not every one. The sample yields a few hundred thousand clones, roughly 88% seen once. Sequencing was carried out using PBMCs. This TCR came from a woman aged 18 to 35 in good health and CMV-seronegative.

The CDR3 region is CASSQDWLIGGRGNEQFF. DNA of the CDR3: TGCGCCAGCAGCCAAGATTGGCTTATAGGCGGGAGGGGCAATGAGCAGTTCTTC. The chain has TRBV4-3 and TRBJ2-1; 9 bases line up with TRBD2. The CDR3 is 18 residues long. CDR1 is LGHNA, CDR2 YSLEER, per germline. V lost 0 bases and J lost 6; bases outside the gene matches: 12.